Here is one T cell receptor (beta chain) with its context. Antigen specificity is unknown. Germline V gene data show CDR1 as SGHNT and CDR2 as YYREEE (reference sequence). CDR3 length: 16 residues. V shed 4 bases and J 2 bases; nucleotides not matched to a gene: 2. The sample belongs to a study of shared clonotypes between healthy human individuals. The unsorted samples took some 90 million PBMCs to get genomic DNA. Study-wide results and limits: Few donors restricted represented genetic and exposure-history diversity.

Ten immunoSEQ deep assay plates were used to sequence the DNA of unsorted PBMCs. Original analysis: ImmunoSEQ junction-only sequences lacked quality scores, so their filtering differed. Libraries were prepared by immunoSEQ multiplex PCR; TCRdb keeps only in-frame clonotypes and omits some of them. The V and J calls and clone size come from that table; D and trimming were worked out from the DNA. The sample has 400,000 to 500,000 clones, about three quarters seen once. What was sequenced was PBMCs. The chain joins TRBV5-4 to TRBJ2-5, with 16 bases fitting TRBD2. The source of this sequence is a woman aged 40 to 55 in good health. Some clones in this sample may be carry-over from other donors' samples. The CDR3 sequence is CASSPGLAGGQETQYF. As DNA, the CDR3 is TGTGCCAGCAGCCCGGGACTAGCGGGAGGGCAAGAGACCCAGTACTTC. Together with reference TRBV5-4 and TRBJ2-5, the CDR3 gives the full variable domain: ETGVTQSPTHLIKTRGQQVTLRCSSQSGHNTVSWYQQALGQGPQFIFQYYREEENGRGNFPPRFSGLQFPNYSSELNVNALELDDSALYLCASSPGLAGGQETQYFGPGTRLLVL.